The TCR beta chain under discussion was sequenced for a study of T cell repertoires in cytomegalovirus infection. Overall study: Through public TCR beta signatures, both CMV infection and matching HLA type were indicated.

In its sample, this clonotype was seen many times. Its antigen is as yet unknown. Notes on the study in general: CMV-specific HLA-C-restricted TCR beta clonotypes dominated the ex vivo response.

The CDR3 is 12 amino acids. V was pared by 7 bases and J by 3 bases, with 4 bases between. Each CDR3 protein is one row after TCRdb ran MiXCR on the reads. The repertoire has about 100,000 distinct CDR3 sequences, about a quarter of them found once; the top ten carry more than 35%. The sequence came from a human donor in good health (CMV status not recorded). Some clones in this sample may be carry-over from other donors' samples. The gene calls are TRBV12-3 or TRBV12-4 and TRBJ2-6; D is uncertain. Sequencing was carried out using CD8+ T cells from PBMCs. The CDR3: CASKGGANVLTF. The DNA for the CDR3 is TGTGCCAGCAAGGGTGGGGCCAACGTCCTGACTTTC.